The present TCR beta chain was sequenced within a study of control samples from healthy donors and cancer patients (dated by TCRdb to 2018 to 2020). The method was the immunoSEQ multiplex PCR assay. TCRdb took this table from immuneACCESS and kept in-frame rearrangements with V and J called. Such tables lack part of the clones; where checked against another copy, unresolved V genes explain under half of the gap, and the rest is unexplained. The sample data list roughly 120,000 clones, and roughly 90% of these were observed just once. The leading ten clones occupy approximately 37% of the sample. As concerns this clone: This clone's antigen is unknown. Nothing much larger sits one base from this clone, and base qualities are not available.

Looking up the germline V gene yields CDR1 MGHRA and CDR2 YSYEKL. Deletion took 0 bases off V and 7 bases off J, with a span of 9 bases between the germline ends. The CDR3 has 13 amino acids, counting the end cysteine and phenylalanine. The sequence is cut down to CDR3 DNA, 39 bases in frame from base 1. The chain couples TRBV4-1 to TRBJ1-1; the D gene cannot be named for sure. The TCR comes from a man in his forties or fifties in good health. The sample was blood. The CDR3 loop reads CASSQDRTLEAFF. The DNA is TGCGCCAGCAGCCAAGATAGGACCCTTGAAGCTTTCTTT.